These 19 T cell receptor beta chains were all obtained from the same sample, sequenced in a study of OX40 agonist ivuxolimab in advanced cancers. Profiling relied on immunoSEQ multiplex PCR, and the TCRdb table lists in-frame clones only, not all of them. The sample yields approximately 45,000 clones, 88% seen once. The source material was CD4+ or CD8+ T cells sorted from blood, sampled in a trial of the OX40 agonist ivuxolimab. The receptors derive from an adult with an advanced solid tumor such as melanoma, head and neck, liver or kidney cancer.

The J gene is TRBJ2-7, the V gene TRBV5-1, with D unresolved. The V end lost 0 bases, the J end lost 3 bases, and 7 bases lay between the germline ends. Germline V gives CDR1 SGHRS, CDR2 YFSETQ. This CDR3 contains 13 residues. The CDR3 sequence is CASSLEGLYEQYV. The DNA for the CDR3 is TGCGCCAGCAGCTTGGAAGGGCTCTACGAGCAGTACGTC.

This chain uses TRBV18 with TRBJ1-2; 9 bases map to TRBD1. CDR1 is KGHSH and CDR2 is LQKENI in the germline V gene. Trimming cost V 5 bases and J 6 bases; bases outside gene matches: 7. The CDR3 totals 14 residues. CDR3 in amino acids: CASSARDRVDGYTF. The CDR3 nucleotides are TGTGCCAGCTCAGCACGGGACAGGGTGGATGGCTACACCTTC.

V is TRBV7-9 and J is TRBJ1-2, with D maybe TRBD1 (5 bases). The germline gives CDR1 SEHNR, CDR2 FQNEAQ (reference sequence). V lost 5 bases to trimming and J lost 5 bases, with 12 bases between them. The CDR3 is 13 residues long. DNA for the CDR3: TGTGCCAGCAGCCCCGGCGGGACTTATGGCTACACCTTC. It encodes CASSPGGTYGYTF.

The CDR3 nucleotides are TGTGCCAGCAGGTCGGGACAGGGCGTCTACCAAGAGACCCAGTACTTC. This encodes CASRSGQGVYQETQYF. The chain carries TRBV7-9 and TRBJ2-5, with TRBD1 identical over 9 bases. Germline loops: CDR1 SEHNR, CDR2 FQNEAQ (reference sequence). The CDR3 contains 16 residues. After removal of 6 bases from V and 0 bases from J, the junction contained 8 bases not matched to a gene.

The rearrangement links TRBV28 to TRBJ2-7; D gene ambiguous. Germline loops: CDR1 MDHEN, CDR2 SYDVKM. Trimming cost V 3 bases and J 2 bases, with 8 bases left between them. The CDR3 has 13 residues. The CDR3 is CASSLTQTYEQYF. CDR3 sequence (DNA): TGTGCCAGCAGTTTGACCCAAACCTACGAGCAGTACTTC.

This chain links TRBV4-3 with TRBJ1-1; no firm D call. This CDR3 has 15 amino acids. The V end lost 1 base, the J end lost 0 bases, and 9 bases lay between the germline ends. Germline lookup yields CDR1 LGHNA and CDR2 YSLEER. CDR3 amino acids: CASSQGNSMNTEAFF. As DNA, the CDR3 is TGCGCCAGCAGCCAAGGTAATAGTATGAACACTGAAGCTTTCTTT.

The CDR3 protein is CASSQDPVGRGQETQYF. CDR3 DNA sequence: TGCGCCAGCAGCCAAGATCCCGTGGGGAGGGGACAAGAGACCCAGTACTTC. The chain is built from TRBV4-3 and TRBJ2-5, with 7 bases lining up with TRBD2. Germline V gene sequence: CDR1 LGHNA, CDR2 YSLEER. The CDR3 spans 17 residues. The V segment lost 0 bases and the J segment 2 bases; nucleotides outside the gene matches: 9.

This clone was observed a few times. The chain uses TRBV5-6 and TRBJ2-2, with D perhaps matching TRBD1 (6 bases). Trimming left V 2 bases short and J 6 bases short, with 8 bases between. Germline assignment: CDR1 SGHDT and CDR2 YYEEEE. The CDR3 spans 13 residues. The CDR3 DNA sequence: TGTGCCAGCAGCTTTGGGGGCCCCGGGGAGCTGTTTTTT. This codes for CASSFGGPGELFF. The variable domain in full, completed from reference TRBV5-6 and TRBJ2-2, reads DAGVTQSPTHLIKTRGQQVTLRCSPKSGHDTVSWYQQALGQGPQFIFQYYEEEERQRGNFPDRFSGHQFPNYSSELNVNALLLGDSALYLCASSFGGPGELFFGEGSRLTVL.

This clone was counted once. This chain links TRBV18 with TRBJ2-5; D might be TRBD1 or TRBD2, each matching 5 bases. Germline CDR1 reads KGHSH; CDR2 reads LQKENI. V lost 3 bases and J 4 bases, leaving 9 bases between the germline ends. There are 13 residues in the CDR3. The CDR3 here is CASSPGGGETQYF. CDR3 coding DNA: TGTGCCAGCTCACCTGGGGGTGGAGAGACCCAGTACTTC.

The chain couples TRBV28 to TRBJ2-7; D gene ambiguous. CDR3 length: 13 amino acids. Trimming cost V 3 bases and J 5 bases, with 11 bases left between them. Germline CDR1 reads MDHEN; CDR2 reads SYDVKM. The CDR3 reads CASSFRLADEQYF. The CDR3 DNA sequence: TGTGCCAGCAGTTTTCGTCTCGCGGACGAGCAGTACTTC. Looking up the rest from reference TRBV28 and TRBJ2-7 gives the full variable domain: DVKVTQSSRYLVKRTGEKVFLECVQDMDHENMFWYRQDPGLGLRLIYFSYDVKMKEKGDIPEGYSVSREKKERFSLILESASTNQTSMYLCASSFRLADEQYFGPGTRLTVT.

This clone was detected a few times. This chain uses TRBV2 with TRBJ1-5; the D gene is possibly TRBD1 (6 bases). CDR3 length: 14 residues. The germline gives CDR1 SNHLY, CDR2 FYNNEI. V gave up 5 bases and J gave up 1 base, with 9 bases separating them. The CDR3 protein is CASSQGQSNQPQHF. CDR3 bases: TGTGCCAGCAGTCAGGGGCAAAGCAATCAGCCCCAGCATTTT. Complete variable domain (other parts from reference TRBV2 and TRBJ1-5): EPEVTQTPSHQVTQMGQEVILRCVPISNHLYFYWYRQILGQKVEFLVSFYNNEISEKSEIFDDQFSVERPDGSNFTLKIRSTKLEDSAMYFCASSQGQSNQPQHFGDGTRLSIL.

The chain employs TRBV5-4 and TRBJ1-2; D not resolved. The CDR3 is 12 residues long. From germline, CDR1 is SGHNT and CDR2 YYREEE (reference sequence). Trimming left V 4 bases short and J 8 bases short, with 12 bases between. The CDR3 is CASSPDPIGYTF. CDR3 coding DNA: TGTGCCAGCAGCCCCGACCCCATAGGCTACACCTTC.

V and J are TRBV28 and TRBJ1-5; D is unresolved. Germline loops: CDR1 MDHEN, CDR2 SYDVKM. Between the trimmed V and J ends, which lost 3 bases and 0 bases, there was a span of 9 bases. The CDR3 covers 15 residues. The CDR3 DNA is TGTGCCAGCAGTTTGGCGGGTTATAGCAATCAGCCCCAGCATTTT. Its translation: CASSLAGYSNQPQHF.

CDR3 nucleotide sequence: TGTGCCAGCAGCCCTGGACAGGTCTACGAGCAGTACTTC. This encodes CASSPGQVYEQYF. The gene calls are TRBV5-4 and TRBJ2-7, with 7 bases identical to TRBD1. V shed 4 bases and J 3 bases; nucleotides not matched to a gene: 4. The germline gives CDR1 SGHNT, CDR2 YYREEE (reference sequence). This CDR3 is 13 amino acids long.

The rearrangement joins TRBV10-1 to TRBJ1-1; no clear D. V was clipped by 5 bases and J by 5 bases, with 12 bases between them. Germline V lookup: CDR1 WNHNN, CDR2 SYGVQD (reference sequence). The CDR3 is made up of 13 amino acids. The CDR3 sequence is CASSLSLGTEAFF. Here the CDR3 DNA reads TGCGCCAGCAGTCTTTCGTTGGGTACTGAAGCTTTCTTT.

This clone was observed a few times. The chain combines TRBV19 with TRBJ1-6, with 7 positions matching TRBD1. This CDR3 comprises 13 residues. The junction had 7 bases not matched to a gene; V was cut back by 7 bases and J by 10 bases. Germline CDR1 and CDR2: LNHDA and SQIVND (reference sequence). Written as DNA, the CDR3 is TGTGCCAGTACCCTTTCAGGGGGATCACCCCTCCACTTT. This gives the protein CASTLSGGSPLHF.

The rearrangement joins TRBV28 to TRBJ2-5; D remains ambiguous. The J call is doubtful: the DNA matches TRBJ2-7 better. This CDR3 spans 12 amino acids. Germline CDR1 reads MDHEN; CDR2 reads SYDVKM. Here the CDR3 DNA reads TGTGCCACCCTCAAAGAAGGCTACGAGCAGTACTTC. Translated, it gives CATLKEGYEQYF.

This chain joins TRBV11-3 and TRBJ2-2; D could derive from TRBD1 or TRBD2 (5 bases each). The CDR3 covers 14 residues. Trimming shortened V by 0 bases and J by 6 bases, and 8 bases separated the two germline ends. CDR1 and CDR2 from the germline V gene are SGHNT and YENEEA. CDR3 loop: CASSLDRGPGELFF. In nucleotides, the CDR3 is TGTGCCAGCAGCTTAGATCGGGGCCCCGGGGAGCTGTTTTTT.

CDR3: CASSYTRGPGELFF. DNA for the CDR3: TGTGCCAGCAGCTACACCCGGGGACCCGGGGAGCTGTTTTTT. The V gene is TRBV5-8, the J gene TRBJ2-2, with D perhaps TRBD1 or TRBD2 (5 bases each). This CDR3 contains 14 residues. Trimming stripped 3 bases from V and 6 bases from J, with 12 bases between. Germline V gene lookup returns CDR1 SGHTS and CDR2 YDEGEE.